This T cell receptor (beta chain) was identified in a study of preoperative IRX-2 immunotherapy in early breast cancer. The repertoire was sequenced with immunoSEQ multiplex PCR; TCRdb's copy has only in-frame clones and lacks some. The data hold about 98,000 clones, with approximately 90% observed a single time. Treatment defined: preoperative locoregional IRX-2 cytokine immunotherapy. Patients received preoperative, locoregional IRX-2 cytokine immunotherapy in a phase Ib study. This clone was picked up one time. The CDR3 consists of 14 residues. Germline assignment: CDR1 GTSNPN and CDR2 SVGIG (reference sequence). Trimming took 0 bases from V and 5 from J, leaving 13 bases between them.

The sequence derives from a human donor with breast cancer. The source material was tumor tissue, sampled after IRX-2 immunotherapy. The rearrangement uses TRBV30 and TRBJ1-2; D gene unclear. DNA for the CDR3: TGTGCCTGGAGTGTAACTCCCCAGGCGTATGGCTACACCTTC. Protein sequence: CAWSVTPQAYGYTF.